This TCR beta chain originates from a study of cytomegalovirus exposure and HLA in healthy donors. Whole-study results and caveats: According to an earlier analysis, most TCR beta V segments yielded productive rearrangements about 90% or about 30% of the time. It was only CMV serostatus that was available as immune exposure information.

V trimming: 10 bases; J trimming: 3 bases; junction bases outside the gene matches: 7. Germline lookup yields CDR1 MNHEY and CDR2 SVGAGI. The CDR3 covers 13 residues. Comments on this clone: Its matching antigen is unknown.

Both 60 Vbeta primers and 13 Jbeta primers went into the PCR. TCRdb keeps only in-frame clones here, not all; method: immunoSEQ multiplex PCR. The sample records fewer than 250,000 clones, around 75% being singletons. Unrecorded immune exposure was likely among donors, who were nominally healthy when sampled. This clonotype was obtained from a woman between 45 and 65 years old in good health and CMV-seronegative. The chain has TRBV6-5 and TRBJ2-3, with 7 bases lining up with TRBD1. Sequencing was done on a sample of PBMCs. The CDR3 sequence is CATRTGYTDTQYF. In nucleotides, the CDR3 is TGTGCCACCCGGACAGGCTATACAGATACGCAGTATTTT.